This T cell receptor beta chain was identified during a study of technical replicates of blood from a few donors. From germline, CDR1 is SGHNT and CDR2 YENEEA. Trimming removed 3 bases from V and 8 bases from J; junction bases left unmatched: 13. The CDR3 consists of 18 residues. This table comes from immunoSEQ multiplex PCR, and its TCRdb copy is limited to in-frame clones, with some not included. This repertoire shows about 82,000 clones, just under 95% found once; its top ten account for roughly 0.26%. The sequence was obtained from a human donor in good health. The rearrangement joins TRBV11-3 to TRBJ2-1, with 13 bases matching TRBD2. The sequencing input was T cells isolated from PBMCs. The CDR3 DNA sequence: TGTGCCAGCAGCTTCGAAATTACTAGCGGGGGGGCCAACGATGAGCAGTTCTTC. Residues: CASSFEITSGGANDEQFF.